This T cell receptor beta chain was captured by sequencing in a study of blood T cells in healthy people across ages. Study-wide context: Capturing about one barcoded beta molecule per two T cells was achieved by template switching.

Primed by a sample-barcoded 5' primer and a J-beta primer mix, a second PCR proceeded for roughly 6 to 12 cycles. With 12 random nucleotides, a template-switch adaptor tagged each individual cDNA molecule. One entry per CDR3 protein, called by TCRdb with MiXCR from the 5' RACE reads. The sample carries 650,000 to 1,000,000 distinct CDR3 sequences, roughly 40% recorded once. CDR3 length: 15 amino acids. CDR1 and CDR2 (germline): LGHNA, YNFKEQ. The donors, healthy Caucasians from Russia, were aged about 6 to 95. Per individual sample, total RNA of at least 6 micrograms was extracted. The clonotype originates from a man between 18 and 35 years old in good health. The sample comprised blood. The chain employs TRBV4-2 and TRBJ2-7, with 9 bases matching TRBD1. The tail of the sequence fits TRBJ2-5 better, so the J call may be wrong. The CDR3, as DNA: TGTGCCAGCAGCCAAGATACGACAGGGGGGGGGACCCAGTACTTC. It translates to CASSQDTTGGGTQYF.